This entry concerns a single T cell receptor (beta chain). The data derive from a study of T-cell reconstitution after alpha-beta-depleted transplantation in children. The CDR3 has 11 amino acids. The V end lost 1 base, the J end lost 13 bases, and 7 bases lay between the germline ends. CDR1 and CDR2 (germline): KGHDR, SFDVKD. Preparation of the TCRbeta library used unique molecular identifiers. TCRdb ran MiXCR on the PCR reads and lists one entry per CDR3 protein. The sample includes some 600,000 distinct CDR3 sequences, over 10% seen only once; the top ten take over 2%. The J gene is TRBJ2-1, the V gene TRBV24-1, with D unresolved. Source: PBMCs, mostly from graft donor cells, taken 360 days after TCRalphabeta/CD19-depleted stem cell transplant. This receptor was taken from a male patient between 5 and 17 years old who had a stem cell transplant for acute myeloid leukemia, so the T cells may come from the graft donor. The CDR3 sequence: CATSDLISQFF. CDR3 sequence (DNA): TGTGCCACCAGTGATTTAATTAGCCAGTTCTTC.